This entry features one T cell receptor beta chain sequence. Measured with immunoSEQ multiplex PCR; TCRdb has only the in-frame clones, and not every one. The data show more than 40,000 clones, roughly 92% seen once. V shed 5 bases and J shed 6 bases, with 14 bases lying between them. In germline, CDR1 is SEHNR, CDR2 FQNEAQ (reference sequence). The CDR3 totals 13 residues. These data originate in a study of T cell changes during pregnancy in multiple sclerosis. V and J are TRBV7-9 and TRBJ2-7, with D perhaps matching TRBD2 (5 bases). This clonotype was sampled from a female donor with multiple sclerosis, enrolled in a pregnancy study. Material: CD4+ T cells from peripheral blood mononuclear cells, obtained in the third trimester of pregnancy. The CDR3 loop reads CASSRSGSLEQYF. The CDR3, as DNA: TGTGCCAGCAGCCGGTCGGGAAGTCTCGAGCAGTACTTC.